This TCR beta chain was identified in a study of blood T cell repertoires in COVID-19 (dated by TCRdb to 2019 to 2021). For context, the study as a whole: The collaborator samples originated in the United States, Italy and Spain and spanned the acute and convalescent phases of COVID-19. The prospective study material was composed of cDNA or gDNA derived from T cells, B-cell-depleted T cells, or PBMCs. Subjects who had been exposed to COVID-19, were actively infected with it, or had recovered from it provided the deeply sampled blood TCRbeta repertoires that made up the dataset. The repertoires were made available in a free public database intended to serve as a resource for research on the immune response to SARS-CoV-2. Samples were obtained from the ongoing ImmuneRACE study (first 160 participants) and from roughly 1,300 subjects provided by 6 global collaborators. A de-identified subject ID, COVID-19 status, age in years and sex were almost always included in the sample metadata. Where HLA class I and class II types were available, the types were taken from metadata supplied by the sample provider, not from assay-based typing.

Details on this clone: No cognate antigen has been identified for it. No clone much larger than this one lies a single base away; base qualities are absent.

TCRbeta CDR3 regions were amplified from genomic DNA by means of the immunoSEQ Assay, a bias-controlled multiplex PCR. As for the authors' bioinformatics: Within the assay, amplification of reference gene primers was used to estimate how many nucleated cells each sample contained. Sequence reads were collapsed and filtered to measure the absolute abundance of every unique TCRbeta CDR3 rearrangement. Productive Simpson clonality was computed per sample as the square root of Simpson's diversity index over productive rearrangements. Entries here come from immuneACCESS through TCRdb and include only in-frame sequences with V and J called. Some clones fail to appear in such tables; in the studies checked, an unresolved V gene covers under half of the shortfall, and the cause of the remainder is unknown. From that table come the V and J calls and clone size; the DNA was used to work out D and trimming. The sample data list 50,000 to 75,000 clones, and roughly 87% of these were observed just once. The top ten clones comprise 4% to 6% of the sample.

Overall study outcomes, separate from this receptor: The quantity of clinical and demographic metadata differed by source and by participant and was supplied without curation.

Trimmed from V: 9 bases; trimmed from J: 5 bases; junction bases lacking a gene match: 8. There are 14 amino acids in the CDR3, from cysteine to phenylalanine inclusive. Only the CDR3 DNA is retained, 42 bases long and in frame from the first base. Via the germline V gene, CDR1 is SGHRS and CDR2 YFSETQ. Each collaborating institution followed its own protocols to collect whole blood in K2EDTA tubes. For TCRbeta analysis, collaborator samples were shipped as frozen whole blood, as isolated PBMCs, or as DNA extracted from either sample type. Sequencing was done on a sample of peripheral blood. This TCR came from a man older than 75 in a cohort sampled during active COVID-19. This sequence uses TRBV5-1 and TRBJ2-5; 12 bases in the junction line up with TRBD2. The nucleotide sequence reads as follows: TGCGCCACGGCTAGCGGGGGGGCCGTGGAGACCCAGTACTTC. This codes for CATASGGAVETQYF.